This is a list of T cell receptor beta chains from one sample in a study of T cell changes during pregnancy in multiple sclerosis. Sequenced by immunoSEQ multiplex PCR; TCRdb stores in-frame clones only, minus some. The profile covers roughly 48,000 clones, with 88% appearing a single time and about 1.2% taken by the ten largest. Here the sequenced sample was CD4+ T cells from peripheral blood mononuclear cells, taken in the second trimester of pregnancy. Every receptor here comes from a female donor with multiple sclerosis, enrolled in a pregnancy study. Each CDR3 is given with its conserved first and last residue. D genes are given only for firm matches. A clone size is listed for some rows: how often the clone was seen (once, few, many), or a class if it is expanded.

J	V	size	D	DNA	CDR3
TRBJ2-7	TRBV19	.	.	TGTGCCAGTAGTATTTCTGGGCAGGGCGAGCAGTACTTC	CASSISGQGEQYF
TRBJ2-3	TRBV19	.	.	TGTGCCAGTAGCAGGGGAGGCACAGATACGCAGTATTTT	CASSRGGTDTQYF
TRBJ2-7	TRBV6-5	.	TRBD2	TGTGCCAGCAGTCGTGGACTAGCGGGAGGGCTCGAGCAGTACTTC	CASSRGLAGGLEQYF
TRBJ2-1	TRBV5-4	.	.	TGTGCCAGCAGCTTCCGCGCGGGAAACAATGAGCAGTTCTTC	CASSFRAGNNEQFF
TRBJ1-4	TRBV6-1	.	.	TGTGCCAGCAGTGCGGACAGAACAGAAAAACTGTTTTTT	CASSADRTEKLFF
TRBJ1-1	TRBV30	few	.	TGTGCCTGGAGTGACAGGCGATCTGAAGCTTTCTTT	CAWSDRRSEAFF
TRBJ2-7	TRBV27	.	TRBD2	TGTGCCAGCAGTGTTCGGGTAGCGGGAGTTTCCTACGAGCAGTACTTC	CASSVRVAGVSYEQYF
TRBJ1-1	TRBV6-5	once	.	TGTGCCAGCAGTTCCCAGTCGAACACTGAAGCTTTCTTT	CASSSQSNTEAFF
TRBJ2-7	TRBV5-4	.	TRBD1	TGTGCCAGCAGTGGACAGGGGGAAGGGTCATACGAGCAGTACTTC	CASSGQGEGSYEQYF
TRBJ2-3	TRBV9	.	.	TGTGCCAGCAGCGTAGGAGGATCCACCACAGATACGCAGTATTTT	CASSVGGSTTDTQYF
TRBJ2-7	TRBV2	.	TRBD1	TGTGCCAGCAGTTGGGACAGGGGATACGAGCAGTACTTC	CASSWDRGYEQYF
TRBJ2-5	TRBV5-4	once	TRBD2	TGTGCCAGCAGCTTCTTCGGGACTAGCGGGATTGGTCCAGAGACCCAGTACTTC	CASSFFGTSGIGPETQYF
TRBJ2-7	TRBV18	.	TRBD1	TGTGCCAGCTCACCCTACAGGGGGCAAGCCTCCTACGAGCAGTACTTC	CASSPYRGQASYEQYF
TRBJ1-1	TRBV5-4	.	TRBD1	TGTGCCAGCAGCTTCGGGACAGGGAGGTACGCTTTCTTT	CASSFGTGRYAFF
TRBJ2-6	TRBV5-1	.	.	TGCGCCAGCAGCTTGGACAGCTCTGGGGCCAACGTCCTGACTTTC	CASSLDSSGANVLTF
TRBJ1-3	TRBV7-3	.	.	TGTGCCAGCAGCTTAGGGCCTGTCAGCTCTGGAAACACCATATATTTT	CASSLGPVSSGNTIYF
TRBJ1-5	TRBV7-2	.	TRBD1	TGTGCCAGCAGCCGGGACAGAGACAATCAGCCCCAGCATTTT	CASSRDRDNQPQHF
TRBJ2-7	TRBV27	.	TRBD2	TGTGCCAGCAGCCGTGCCTCGACTAGCGGAATCTACGAGCAGTACTTC	CASSRASTSGIYEQYF
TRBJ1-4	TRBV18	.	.	TGTGCCAGCTCACCCCTAGGACAGCGGGAAAAACTGTTTTTT	CASSPLGQREKLFF
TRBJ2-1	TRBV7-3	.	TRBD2	TGTGCCAGCAGCTTAGGCCGGGAGGCTTACAATGAGCAGTTCTTC	CASSLGREAYNEQFF
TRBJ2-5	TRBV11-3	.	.	TGTGCCAGCAGCTTTAGCTGGAGGGGAGAGACCCAGTACTTC	CASSFSWRGETQYF
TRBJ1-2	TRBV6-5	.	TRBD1	TGTGCCAGCAGTTCTGGGGACAGTTCTAACTATGGCTACACCTTC	CASSSGDSSNYGYTF
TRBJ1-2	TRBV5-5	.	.	TGTGCCAGCAGCTTGACAGGGTGGGGGCACTATGGCTACACCTTC	CASSLTGWGHYGYTF
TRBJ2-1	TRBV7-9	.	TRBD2	TGTGCCAGCAGCTTTGGACTAGATGGCGATGAGCAGTTCTTC	CASSFGLDGDEQFF
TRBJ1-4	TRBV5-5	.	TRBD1	TGTGCCAGCAGCTCCCGGGACAGGCCTAATGAAAAACTGTTTTTT	CASSSRDRPNEKLFF
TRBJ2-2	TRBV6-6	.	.	TGTGCCAGCTTCGGAAGATCAGGTACCGGGGAGCTGTTTTTT	CASFGRSGTGELFF
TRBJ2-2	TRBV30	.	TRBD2	TGTGCCTGGAACCAACTAGCGGGTTGGCCCGGGGAGCTGTTTTTT	CAWNQLAGWPGELFF
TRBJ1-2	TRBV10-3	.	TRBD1	TGTGCCACCCTTCCGCAGGGGGCAGATGGCTACACCTTC	CATLPQGADGYTF
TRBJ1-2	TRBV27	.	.	TGTGCCAGCGGAAAATTAGGGGCAAACTATGGCTACACCTTC	CASGKLGANYGYTF
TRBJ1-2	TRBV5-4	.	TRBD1	TGTGCCAGCAGCGGATCCGGGACAGCCCTGCCGAGGGGCTACACCTTC	CASSGSGTALPRGYTF
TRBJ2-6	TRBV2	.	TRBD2	TGTGCCGGAGCACGGGGGGGGGCGGCCTCTGGGGCCAACGTCCTGACTTTC	CAGARGGAASGANVLTF
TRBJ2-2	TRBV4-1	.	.	TGCGCCAGCAGCCACTCACGACAGGAAGAGACCGGGGAGCTGTTTTTT	CASSHSRQEETGELFF
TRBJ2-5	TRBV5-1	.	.	TGCGCCAGCAGCCCCGGGACTTTCCAAGAGACCCAGTACTTC	CASSPGTFQETQYF
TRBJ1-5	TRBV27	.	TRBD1	TGTGCCAGCAGTGCTGACAGGGGGGCCGGTCAGCCCCAGCATTTT	CASSADRGAGQPQHF
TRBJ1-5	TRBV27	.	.	TGTGCCAGCAGCCAAACTCAGGGTTCCTATAGCAATCAGCCCCAGCATTTT	CASSQTQGSYSNQPQHF
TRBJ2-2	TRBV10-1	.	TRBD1	TGCGCCAGCAGTGAGAACAGGGGTACCGGGGAGCTGTTTTTT	CASSENRGTGELFF
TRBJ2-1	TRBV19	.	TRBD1	TGTGCCAGTAGAAACCTACAGGGGGGATGGGACAATGAGCAGTTCTTC	CASRNLQGGWDNEQFF
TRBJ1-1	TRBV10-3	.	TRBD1	TGTGCCATCAGTGGACAGGGTTCTCACACTGAAGCTTTCTTT	CAISGQGSHTEAFF
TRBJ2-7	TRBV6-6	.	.	TGTGCCAGCAGCCTACCCCCCCACCAGGGATACTACGAGCAGTACTTC	CASSLPPHQGYYEQYF
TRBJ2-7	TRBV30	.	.	TGTGCCTGGAGATCACTAGTCGGCACCTACGAGCAGTACTTC	CAWRSLVGTYEQYF
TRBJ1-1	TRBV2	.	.	TGTGCCAGCAGTGTTATCGAACAGAACACTGAAGCTTTCTTT	CASSVIEQNTEAFF
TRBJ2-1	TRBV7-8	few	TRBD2	TGTGCCAGCAGCTTTGGGGGGACTAGCGGTAGGGTTGAGCAGTTCTTC	CASSFGGTSGRVEQFF
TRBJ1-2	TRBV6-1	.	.	TGTGCCAGCCGGAGAGGAATGGACTACACCTTC	CASRRGMDYTF
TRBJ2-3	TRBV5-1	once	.	TGCGCCAGCAGCCTCGCTACCGGGACTCCGGTAAATACGCAGTATTTT	CASSLATGTPVNTQYF
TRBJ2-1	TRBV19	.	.	TGTGCCAGTAGTAGCGGGGAGAGCTCCTACAATGAGCAGTTCTTC	CASSSGESSYNEQFF
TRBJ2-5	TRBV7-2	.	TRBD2	TGTGCCAGCAGCCCGCGGACGGGACTAGCGGAACAGAAGACCCAGTACTTC	CASSPRTGLAEQKTQYF
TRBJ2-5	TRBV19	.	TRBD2	TGTGCCAGTCGTTCGGCAGCGGGAGGGCCGTGGGGGGAGACCCAGTACTTC	CASRSAAGGPWGETQYF